The 18 T cell receptor beta chains in this list originate from one sample, sequenced in a study of shared clonotypes between healthy human individuals. Sequencing was performed with immunoSEQ multiplex PCR; in TCRdb, only in-frame clones are kept and a portion is missing. The sample yields more than 2 million clones, just under 95% seen once. Naive CD8 populations comprised CD45RO-negative cells positively selected for CCR7, excluding terminally differentiated effector memory CD45RA+ cells. The sequencing sample was made of naive CD8+ T cells sorted from blood. These receptors originate from a man aged 18-30 years in good health.

As concerns this clone: Other DNA sequences of this sample code for an identical CDR3. This chain joins TRBV2 and TRBJ1-3, with D tentatively TRBD1 (5 bases). CDR1 SNHLY and CDR2 FYNNEI come from the germline V gene. This CDR3 region has 15 residues. V lost 1 base, J lost 0 bases, and 7 bases lay in between. This CDR3 reads CASSEGQLSGNTIYF. CDR3 coding DNA: TGTGCCAGCAGTGAAGGACAGCTCTCTGGAAACACCATATATTTT.

This rearrangement joins TRBV6-1 to TRBJ2-5; 7 bases are a match to TRBD2. Germline CDR1 reads MNHNS; CDR2 reads SASEGT. CDR3 length equals 13 residues. The ends lost 8 bases at V and 4 bases at J; junction bases unmatched: 7. The CDR3 spells CASGAGVLETQYF. CDR3 sequence (DNA): TGTGCCAGCGGCGCGGGGGTTCTAGAGACCCAGTACTTC.

This chain links TRBV6-5 with TRBJ2-5; 8 bases align to TRBD1. Germline V gene lookup returns CDR1 MNHEY and CDR2 SVGAGI. This CDR3 spans 16 amino acids. V shed 0 bases, J shed 3 bases, and the junction held 6 bases outside the gene matches. CDR3: CASSYSFQGAEETQYF. The DNA for the CDR3 is TGTGCCAGCAGTTACTCTTTCCAGGGGGCCGAAGAGACCCAGTACTTC.

As regards this clone: This same CDR3 is encoded by further DNA sequences in the sample. The chain links TRBV10-1 to TRBJ2-7; no clear D. Trimming stripped 3 bases from V and 7 bases from J, with 7 bases between. Germline CDR1 reads WNHNN; CDR2 reads SYGVQD (reference sequence). This CDR3 is 11 amino acids long. The CDR3 DNA reads as TGCGCCAGCAGTGATGGTGGGGAGCAGTACTTC. This encodes CASSDGGEQYF.

V and J are TRBV19 and TRBJ1-1; D call uncertain. The CDR3 sequence is 14 residues long. The V end was cut by 5 bases, the J end by 6 bases, with 16 bases between. Germline CDR1 and CDR2: LNHDA and SQIVND (reference sequence). The CDR3 sequence: CASSPPRGGAEAFF. In DNA form, the CDR3 reads TGTGCCAGTAGTCCCCCTCGGGGAGGAGCTGAAGCTTTCTTT.

The V and J genes are TRBV4-1 and TRBJ1-5; the D is unclear. Trimming left V 0 bases short and J 7 bases short, with 13 bases between. CDR1 and CDR2 (germline): MGHRA, YSYEKL. The CDR3 covers 15 residues. CDR3 in DNA: TGCGCCAGCAGCCAAGACGAGGGCCCTCGGCAGCCCCAGCATTTT. Its translation: CASSQDEGPRQPQHF.

Note on this clone: Other DNA variants within this sample encode the same CDR3. This chain connects TRBV13 to TRBJ1-2; D possibly corresponds to TRBD1 (5 bases). Trimming took 1 base from V and 5 from J, leaving 11 bases between them. In germline, CDR1 is PRHDT, CDR2 FYEKMQ (reference sequence). The CDR3 spans 14 residues. The CDR3 DNA follows: TGTGCCAGCAGCTTAGAACGGGGGGGATATGGCTACACCTTC. Translating gives CASSLERGGYGYTF.

This chain connects TRBV18 to TRBJ2-7; 8 bases are a match to TRBD1. Germline loops: CDR1 KGHSH, CDR2 LQKENI. There are 15 residues in the CDR3. The junction had 7 bases not matched to a gene; V was cut back by 4 bases and J by 2 bases. DNA of the CDR3: TGTGCCAGCTCACTCGGACAGGGCAAAACCTACGAGCAGTACTTC. This codes for CASSLGQGKTYEQYF.

The sample holds one count of this clone. This sequence joins TRBV5-4 and TRBJ1-2; maybe TRBD1 (5 bases). Per germline, CDR1 SGHNT and CDR2 YYREEE (reference sequence). CDR3 size: 13 residues. Trimming stripped 3 bases from V and 5 bases from J, with 11 bases between. CDR3 residues: CASSSTEVYGYTF. CDR3 coding DNA: TGTGCCAGCAGCTCGACAGAGGTGTATGGCTACACCTTC.

The chain links TRBV7-2 to TRBJ1-2, with D perhaps TRBD1 (5 bases). The V gene's germline CDR1 is SGHTA and CDR2 FQGNSA. Trimming removed 1 base at V and 0 bases at J, with 9 bases between. The CDR3 has 15 residues. The CDR3 sequence is CASSLEGRANYGYTF. CDR3 DNA sequence: TGTGCCAGCAGCTTAGAGGGGCGGGCTAACTATGGCTACACCTTC.

V is TRBV27 and J is TRBJ1-1, with 9 bases that match TRBD1. Unmatched junction bases numbered 6, after V lost 5 bases and J lost 11 bases. CDR3 size: 12 residues. Germline CDR1 MNHEY, CDR2 SMNVEV (reference sequence). The CDR3 protein is CASSPGTGRAFF. In nucleotides, the CDR3 is TGTGCCAGCAGTCCCGGGACAGGGCGCGCTTTCTTT.

The chain combines TRBV10-3 with TRBJ2-1; TRBD1 aligns across 8 bases. The length of the CDR3 is 14 residues. J lost 7 bases, V lost 7 bases, and 9 bases had no gene match. Germline CDR1 and CDR2: ENHRY and SYGVKD. CDR3 residues: CAIKGGTGLNEQFF. The CDR3 DNA sequence: TGTGCCATCAAGGGTGGGACAGGCCTTAATGAGCAGTTCTTC.

The DNA of the CDR3 is TGTGCCAGCACCATACTCGGGCAGGAATACGAGCAGTACTTC. This gives the protein CASTILGQEYEQYF. V and J are TRBV2 and TRBJ2-7; D not resolved. Trimming removed 7 bases from V and 4 bases from J, with 17 bases in between. The length of the CDR3 is 14 residues. Germline values: CDR1 SNHLY, CDR2 FYNNEI. The full variable domain, completed using reference TRBV2 and TRBJ2-7, is EPEVTQTPSHQVTQMGQEVILRCVPISNHLYFYWYRQILGQKVEFLVSFYNNEISEKSEIFDDQFSVERPDGSNFTLKIRSTKLEDSAMYFCASTILGQEYEQYFGPGTRLTVT.

A word on this clone: Other DNA sequences in this sample translate to the same CDR3. The J gene is TRBJ2-7, the V gene TRBV13; D is uncertain. The CDR3 is 14 amino acids. Looked up from germline, CDR1 is PRHDT and CDR2 is FYEKMQ (reference sequence). V lost 0 bases to trimming and J lost 0 bases, with 6 bases between them. In nucleotides, the CDR3 is TGTGCCAGCAGCTTAGGCCGAAACTCCTACGAGCAGTACTTC. Translating it yields CASSLGRNSYEQYF. Together with reference TRBV13 and TRBJ2-7, the CDR3 gives the full variable domain: AAGVIQSPRHLIKEKRETATLKCYPIPRHDTVYWYQQGPGQDPQFLISFYEKMQSDKGSIPDRFSAQQFSDYHSELNMSSLELGDSALYFCASSLGRNSYEQYFGPGTRLTVT.

This chain joins TRBV7-6 and TRBJ2-7; D possibly corresponds to TRBD2 (6 bases). Germline lookup yields CDR1 SGHVS and CDR2 FNYEAQ. The CDR3 has 14 residues. Trimming took off 5 bases at V and 1 base at J, with 12 bases between the two ends. CDR3 amino acids: CASSPLSGSYEQYF. The CDR3 DNA sequence: TGTGCCAGCAGCCCCCTTAGCGGTTCCTACGAGCAGTACTTC. Using reference TRBV7-6 and TRBJ2-7 for the parts outside the CDR3, the full variable domain is GAGVSQSPRYKVTKRGQDVALRCDPISGHVSLYWYRQALGQGPEFLTYFNYEAQQDKSGLPNDRFSAERPEGSISTLTIQRTEQRDSAMYRCASSPLSGSYEQYFGPGTRLTVT.

This sequence joins TRBV10-2 and TRBJ2-1, with 8 bases that match TRBD1. Trimming cost V 6 bases and J 6 bases; bases outside gene matches: 1. The germline CDR1 and CDR2 sequences are WSHSY and SAAADI. The CDR3 covers 12 residues. Written as DNA, the CDR3 is TGCGCCAGCAGGGACAGGGTCAATGAGCAGTTCTTC. This sequence encodes CASRDRVNEQFF.

Only one count was recorded for this clone. This rearrangement joins TRBV5-1 to TRBJ1-1, with unresolved D. Trimming took 0 bases from V and 4 from J, leaving 13 bases between them. Germline V gives CDR1 SGHRS, CDR2 YFSETQ. This CDR3 region has 15 residues. The CDR3 coding sequence is TGCGCCAGCAGCTTGGCGGTGGGCAGCTTCACTGAAGCTTTCTTT. This codes for CASSLAVGSFTEAFF. The whole variable domain, filled in from reference TRBV5-1 and TRBJ1-1, reads KAGVTQTPRYLIKTRGQQVTLSCSPISGHRSVSWYQQTPGQGLQFLFEYFSETQRNKGNFPGRFSGRQFSNSRSEMNVSTLELGDSALYLCASSLAVGSFTEAFFGQGTRLTVV.

V is TRBV11-2 and J is TRBJ2-7; 7 bases are a match to TRBD2. V lost 4 bases to trimming and J lost 7 bases; unmatched junction nucleotides: 4. The CDR3 contains 12 residues. The germline gives CDR1 SGHAT, CDR2 FQNNGV. The CDR3 sequence is CASSSGLVEQYF. The CDR3 DNA follows: TGTGCCAGCAGCTCCGGACTAGTTGAGCAGTACTTC.